This entry describes one TCR beta chain. The data were produced by immunoSEQ multiplex PCR, yet TCRdb's version contains in-frame clones alone and is incomplete. The table shows fewer than 250,000 clones, with around 82% occurring only once. The entry originates in a study of blood T cell repertoires in COVID-19. This CDR3 comprises 16 residues. Per the germline V gene, CDR1 is SGHAT and CDR2 is FQNNGV. V shed 5 bases, J shed 1 base, and the junction held 10 bases outside the gene matches. The J gene is TRBJ1-1, the V gene TRBV11-2; 7 nucleotides agree with TRBD1. The clonotype comes from a woman aged 50 to 65 with acute COVID-19. Sequenced: PBMCs or T cells enriched from blood (not recorded which). The DNA for the CDR3 is TGTGCCAGCAGCCCCCGATCCGGACAGGAGAACACTGAAGCTTTCTTT. Its translation is CASSPRSGQENTEAFF.